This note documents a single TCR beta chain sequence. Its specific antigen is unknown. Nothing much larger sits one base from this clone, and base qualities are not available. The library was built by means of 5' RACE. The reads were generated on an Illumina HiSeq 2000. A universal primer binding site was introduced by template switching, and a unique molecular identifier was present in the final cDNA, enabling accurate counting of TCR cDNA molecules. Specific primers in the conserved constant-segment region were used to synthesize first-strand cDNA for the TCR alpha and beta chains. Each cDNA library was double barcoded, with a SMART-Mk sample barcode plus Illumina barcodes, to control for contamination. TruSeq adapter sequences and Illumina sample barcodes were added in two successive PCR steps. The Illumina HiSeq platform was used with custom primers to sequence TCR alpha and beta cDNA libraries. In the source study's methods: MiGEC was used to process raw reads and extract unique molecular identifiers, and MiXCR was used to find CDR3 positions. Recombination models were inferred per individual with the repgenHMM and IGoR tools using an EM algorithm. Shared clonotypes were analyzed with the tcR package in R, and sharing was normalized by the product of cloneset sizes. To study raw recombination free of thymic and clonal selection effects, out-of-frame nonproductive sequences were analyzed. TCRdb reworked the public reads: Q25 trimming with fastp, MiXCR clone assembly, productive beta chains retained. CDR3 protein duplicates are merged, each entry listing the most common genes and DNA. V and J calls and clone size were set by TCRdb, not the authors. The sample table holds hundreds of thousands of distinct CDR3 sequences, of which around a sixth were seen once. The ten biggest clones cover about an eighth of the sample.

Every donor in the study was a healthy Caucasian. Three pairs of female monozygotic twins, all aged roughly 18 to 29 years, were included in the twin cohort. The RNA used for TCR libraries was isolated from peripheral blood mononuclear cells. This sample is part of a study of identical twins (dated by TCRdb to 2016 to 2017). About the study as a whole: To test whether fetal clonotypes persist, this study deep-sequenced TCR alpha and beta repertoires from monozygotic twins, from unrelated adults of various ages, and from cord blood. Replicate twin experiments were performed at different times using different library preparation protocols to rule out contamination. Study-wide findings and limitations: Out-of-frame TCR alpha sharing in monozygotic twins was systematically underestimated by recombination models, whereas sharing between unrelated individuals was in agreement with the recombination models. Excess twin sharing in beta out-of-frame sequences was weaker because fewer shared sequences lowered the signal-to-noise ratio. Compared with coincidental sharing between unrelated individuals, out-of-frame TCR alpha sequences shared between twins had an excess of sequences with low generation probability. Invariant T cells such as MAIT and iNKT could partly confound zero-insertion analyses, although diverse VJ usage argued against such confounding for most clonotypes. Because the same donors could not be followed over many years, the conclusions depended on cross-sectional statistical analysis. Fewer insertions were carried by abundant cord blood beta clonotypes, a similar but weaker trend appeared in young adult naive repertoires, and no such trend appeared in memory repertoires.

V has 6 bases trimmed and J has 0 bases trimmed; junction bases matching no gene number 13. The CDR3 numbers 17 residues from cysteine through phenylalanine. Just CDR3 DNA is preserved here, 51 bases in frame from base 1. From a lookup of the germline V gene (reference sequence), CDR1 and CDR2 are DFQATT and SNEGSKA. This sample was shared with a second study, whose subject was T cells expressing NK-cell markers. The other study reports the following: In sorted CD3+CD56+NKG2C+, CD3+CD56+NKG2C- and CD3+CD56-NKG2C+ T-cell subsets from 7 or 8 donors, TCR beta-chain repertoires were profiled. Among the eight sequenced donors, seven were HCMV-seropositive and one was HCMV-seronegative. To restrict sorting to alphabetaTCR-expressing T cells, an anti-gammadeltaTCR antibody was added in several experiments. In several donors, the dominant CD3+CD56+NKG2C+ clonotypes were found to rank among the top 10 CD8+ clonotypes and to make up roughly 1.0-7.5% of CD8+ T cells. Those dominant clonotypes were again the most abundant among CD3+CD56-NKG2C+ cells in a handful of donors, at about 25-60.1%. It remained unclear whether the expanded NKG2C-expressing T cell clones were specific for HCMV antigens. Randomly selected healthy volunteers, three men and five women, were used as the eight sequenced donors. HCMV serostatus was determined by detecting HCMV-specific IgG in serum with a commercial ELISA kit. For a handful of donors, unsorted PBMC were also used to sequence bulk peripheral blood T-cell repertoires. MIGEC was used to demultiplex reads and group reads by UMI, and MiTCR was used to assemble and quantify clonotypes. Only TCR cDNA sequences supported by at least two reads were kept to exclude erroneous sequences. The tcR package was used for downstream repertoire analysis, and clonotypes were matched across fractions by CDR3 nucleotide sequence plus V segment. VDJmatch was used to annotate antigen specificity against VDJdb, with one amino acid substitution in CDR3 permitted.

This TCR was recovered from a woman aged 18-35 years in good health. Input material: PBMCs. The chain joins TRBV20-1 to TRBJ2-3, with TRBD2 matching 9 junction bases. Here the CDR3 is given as CSARHSGGPLSTDTQYF. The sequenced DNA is TGCAGTGCCAGACACAGCGGGGGGCCCTTAAGCACAGATACGCAGTATTTT.